This T cell receptor beta chain was profiled in a study of blood T cell repertoires in COVID-19. The CDR3 contains 16 residues. Trimming removed 3 bases from V and 7 bases from J; junction bases left unmatched: 8. Germline lookup yields CDR1 KGHSH and CDR2 LQKENI. TCRdb keeps only in-frame clones here, not all; method: immunoSEQ multiplex PCR. The sample yields 200,000 to 250,000 clones, more than 85% seen once. J is TRBJ2-2 and V is TRBV18; 10 nucleotides agree with TRBD1. The specimen sequenced was peripheral blood. This sequence was found in a man between 40 and 49 years old with active or convalescent COVID-19. CDR3 in DNA: TGTGCCAGCTCACCTCAGACAGGGGGCGTTGACGGGGAGCTGTTTTTT. This translates into CASSPQTGGVDGELFF.